These T cell receptor beta chains were read from a single sample in a study of beta chain features in type 1 diabetes. Clones were read by immunoSEQ multiplex PCR, and TCRdb kept only the in-frame ones, dropping some. The sample has roughly 140,000 clones, around 51% seen once. Sequencing used Tregs from blood. These receptors were obtained from a man younger than 30 in good health. CDR3s include the opening cysteine and the closing phenylalanine or tryptophan. Fields, in order: V gene, clone size, J gene, D gene, CDR3 protein, CDR3 DNA. The D gene is left open where the match is weak. Clone size, where shown, is once, few, many, or a class for clones that have expanded.

TRBV15,-,TRBJ2-2,-,CATSIQVNTGELFF,TGTGCCACCAGCATACAGGTGAACACCGGGGAGCTGTTTTTT
TRBV18,-,TRBJ2-5,-,CASSPDRGGLSEETQYF,TGTGCCAGCTCACCGGATCGAGGGGGACTAAGCGAAGAGACCCAGTACTTC
TRBV28,-,TRBJ2-7,TRBD1,CASRGDRGTYEQYF,TGTGCCAGCAGGGGGGACAGGGGCACCTACGAGCAGTACTTC
TRBV10-3,-,TRBJ2-5,TRBD2,CAIRGLAGERETQYF,TGTGCCATCAGGGGACTAGCGGGGGAGCGGGAGACCCAGTACTTC
TRBV27,-,TRBJ2-1,-,CALNRDLLGYYNEQFF,TGTGCCCTTAATAGGGACTTGCTGGGATACTACAATGAGCAGTTCTTC
TRBV10-3,few,TRBJ1-1,TRBD1,CAISEQGARTEAFF,TGTGCCATCAGTGAACAGGGGGCACGGACTGAAGCTTTCTTT
TRBV30,-,TRBJ1-2,-,CAWSVTRQRNYGYTF,TGTGCCTGGAGTGTAACGAGACAGAGAAACTATGGCTACACCTTC
TRBV6-6,-,TRBJ1-4,-,CASSLGWENEKLFF,TGTGCCAGCAGTTTAGGGTGGGAGAATGAAAAACTGTTTTTT
TRBV5-1,-,TRBJ2-5,TRBD1,CASSLTGEETQYF,TGCGCCAGCAGCTTGACAGGGGAAGAGACCCAGTACTTC
TRBV19,-,TRBJ1-6,-,CASSAQGNSPLHF,TGTGCCAGTAGTGCCCAGGGGAATTCACCCCTCCACTTT
TRBV7-3,-,TRBJ1-2,-,CASSLTKISGTTGYTF,TGTGCCAGCAGCTTAACGAAAATATCCGGGACAACTGGCTACACCTTC
TRBV18,-,TRBJ2-1,-,CASSPGQGINEQFF,TGTGCCAGCTCACCAGGTCAGGGGATCAATGAGCAGTTCTTC
TRBV18,few,TRBJ1-2,-,CASSQSVGSGYGYTF,TGTGCCAGCTCACAGAGCGTCGGTTCGGGCTATGGCTACACCTTC
TRBV6-5,-,TRBJ1-1,-,CASSYSRVNTEAFF,TGTGCCAGCAGTTACTCGAGAGTGAACACTGAAGCTTTCTTT
TRBV9,-,TRBJ1-1,-,CASSVAGSRNTEAFF,TGTGCCAGCAGCGTGGCGGGCTCACGGAACACTGAAGCTTTCTTT
TRBV5-1,-,TRBJ1-1,-,CARFGSHTTTNWDTEAFF,TGCGCCAGATTCGGGTCTCACACTACCACCAACTGGGACACTGAAGCTTTCTTT
TRBV5-1,-,TRBJ2-3,-,CASSGGVSTDTQYF,TGCGCCAGCAGTGGGGGCGTTTCCACAGATACGCAGTATTTT
TRBV5-1,-,TRBJ2-3,TRBD2,CASTRLAGGHDTQYF,TGCGCCAGCACTCGACTAGCGGGGGGGCACGATACGCAGTATTTT
TRBV10-3,-,TRBJ1-1,-,CAIRNQMNTEAFF,TGTGCCATCAGAAATCAGATGAACACTGAAGCTTTCTTT
TRBV6-5,few,TRBJ1-2,TRBD1,CASSYSGGQGSYTF,TGTGCCAGCAGTTACTCCGGTGGACAGGGGAGCTACACCTTC
TRBV28,-,TRBJ2-7,-,CASSYRAAYEQYF,TGTGCCAGCAGCTACAGGGCCGCCTACGAGCAGTACTTC
TRBV9,few,TRBJ2-3,TRBD2,CASSALSGETQYF,TGTGCCAGCAGCGCCCTTAGCGGGGAGACGCAGTATTTT
TRBV7-2,few,TRBJ1-2,-,CASSFQGLLYGYTF,TGTGCCAGCAGCTTCCAGGGATTACTATACGGCTACACCTTC
TRBV7-2,-,TRBJ1-1,-,CASSLSWGRPEAFF,TGTGCCAGCAGCTTATCTTGGGGGCGTCCTGAAGCTTTCTTT
TRBV6-6,-,TRBJ2-2,-,CASSGLNTGELFF,TGTGCCAGCAGTGGCCTGAACACCGGGGAGCTGTTTTTT
TRBV29-1,few,TRBJ2-3,TRBD1,CSVEYLTGGRDTQYF,TGCAGCGTTGAATATTTGACAGGGGGCAGAGATACGCAGTATTTT